What follows are 14 T cell receptor beta chains derived from one specimen sequenced in a study of blood T cells in healthy people across ages. Together with a sample-barcoded 5' primer, a J-beta primer mix was included in a second PCR lasting roughly 6 to 12 cycles. TCRdb analysed the 5' RACE reads with MiXCR anew, one entry per CDR3 protein. Of around 990,000 distinct CDR3 sequences listed, less than 25% are singletons. This sample also appeared in a second study, on T cells of mothers and their children.

The specimen sequenced was blood. The source of these receptors is a girl aged 2 to 10 in good health.

This clonotype was observed a few times. The V and J genes are TRBV15 and TRBJ2-4; the D is unclear. The germline CDR1 and CDR2 sequences are LNHNV and YYDKDF (reference sequence). The ends were cut back, 7 bases at V and 3 bases at J, with 16 bases in the middle. This CDR3 spans 15 amino acids. CDR3: CATKIGEGNKNIQYF. CDR3 DNA sequence: TGTGCCACCAAGATTGGAGAAGGGAACAAAAACATTCAGTACTTC.

The J gene is TRBJ2-3, the V gene TRBV20-1; 7 nucleotides match TRBD2. The junction had 14 bases not matched to a gene; V was cut back by 0 bases and J by 2 bases. Germline V gene lookup returns CDR1 DFQATT and CDR2 SNEGSKA (reference sequence). CDR3 length: 18 residues. CDR3 residues: CSARDPRILAWTTDTQYF. DNA for the CDR3: TGCAGTGCTAGAGATCCCCGCATACTAGCGTGGACCACAGATACGCAGTATTTT.

The chain employs TRBV15 and TRBJ2-5; TRBD2 matches at 12 bases. The trim removed 2 bases at V and 5 bases at J, leaving 18 bases unmatched. The length of the CDR3 is 20 residues. Germline values: CDR1 LNHNV, CDR2 YYDKDF (reference sequence). The CDR3, as DNA: TGTGCCACCAGCAGACCAAACGAGGGAGGACTAGCGGGATTCAGGGAGACCCAGTACTTC. This encodes CATSRPNEGGLAGFRETQYF.

Concerning this clonotype: The germline gene is not matched at one end of the junction; a read error may be the cause. The chain couples TRBV7-9 to TRBJ2-3; D perhaps matches TRBD2 (5 bases). This CDR3 has 15 residues. CDR1 and CDR2 (germline): SEHNR, FQNEAQ (reference sequence). The CDR3 sequence: CSSSPASRRTDTQYF. DNA of the CDR3: TGTTCCAGCAGCCCAGCTAGCAGACGCACAGATACGCAGTATTTT.

This clonotype has more than one count but fewer than ten. The V gene is TRBV28, the J gene TRBJ1-4; weak D call: TRBD1 (6 bases). Germline CDR1 and CDR2: MDHEN and SYDVKM. This CDR3 region has 14 residues. The V end lost 6 bases, the J end lost 7 bases, and 15 bases lay between the germline ends. The CDR3 region is CASRNTGQGEKLFF. DNA for the CDR3: TGTGCCAGCAGGAATACGGGACAAGGTGAAAAACTGTTTTTT.

The chain has TRBV28 and TRBJ1-1; TRBD1 is a possible D gene (6 bases). The CDR3 has 14 amino acids. V was pared by 4 bases and J by 4 bases, with 13 bases between. The germline V gene encodes CDR1 MDHEN and CDR2 SYDVKM. CDR3 coding DNA: TGTGCCAGCAGTTCGAACAGGGATGGCACTGAAGCTTTCTTT. Its translation is CASSSNRDGTEAFF.

This chain links TRBV3-1 with TRBJ1-4; D gene ambiguous. V was clipped by 1 base and J by 3 bases, with 9 bases between them. CDR3 size: 15 residues. CDR1 is LGHDT, CDR2 YNNKEL, per germline (reference sequence). CDR3 coding DNA: TGTGCCAGCAGCCAAGGGAGGACTTCTAATGAAAAACTGTTTTTT. Amino acid sequence: CASSQGRTSNEKLFF.

This clonotype was detected only a few times. J is TRBJ2-1 and V is TRBV7-2; 7 bases match TRBD1. J was trimmed by 10 bases and V by 5 bases; bases with no gene match: 5. Germline lookup yields CDR1 SGHTA and CDR2 FQGNSA. This CDR3 is 12 amino acids long. CDR3 DNA: TGTGCCAGCAGCCAACAGGGGAGCGAGCAGTTCTTC. Amino acids: CASSQQGSEQFF.

The chain carries TRBV20-1 and TRBJ2-3; weak D call: TRBD1 (7 bases). The assigned J gene may be wrong: the sequence end matches TRBJ2-7 better. This CDR3 comprises 13 residues. Per the germline V gene, CDR1 is DFQATT and CDR2 is SNEGSKA (reference sequence). In DNA, the CDR3 is TGCAGTGCCGAACTACAGGGGAGGTACGAGCAGTACTTC. This encodes CSAELQGRYEQYF.

This clonotype turned up a few times. The V call is TRBV28, the J call TRBJ2-3; 9 nucleotides agree with TRBD1. This CDR3 spans 15 amino acids. Germline-derived CDR1 and CDR2 are MDHEN and SYDVKM. With 7 bases clipped from V and 4 bases from J, the junction kept 9 bases outside the gene matches. The CDR3 sequence: CASNLYRGQADTQYF. The CDR3 coding sequence is TGTGCCAGCAACCTGTACAGGGGGCAGGCAGATACGCAGTATTTT.

This chain connects TRBV20-1 to TRBJ1-4; 7 bases line up with TRBD1. This CDR3 has 14 residues. CDR1 and CDR2 (germline): DFQATT, SNEGSKA (reference sequence). Trimming took 2 bases from V and 7 from J; bases not matched to a gene: 7. The CDR3 coding sequence is TGCAGTGCTAGAATGGCAGGGGGTGCTGAAAAACTGTTTTTT. Encoded protein: CSARMAGGAEKLFF.

This chain connects TRBV4-3 to TRBJ1-1, with no clear D. The germline V gene has CDR1 LGHNA and CDR2 YSLEER. Deletions cut 2 bases from V and 3 bases from J, with 10 bases between. This CDR3 is 14 amino acids long. The CDR3 here is CASSQTTDDTEAFF. CDR3 nucleotides: TGCGCCAGCAGCCAAACCACAGACGACACTGAAGCTTTCTTT.

This clonotype turned up a few times. The chain is built from TRBV11-1 and TRBJ2-3, with 15 bases lining up with TRBD2. The germline V gene has CDR1 SGHAT and CDR2 FQDESV (reference sequence). CDR3 length: 17 residues. V gave up 5 bases and J gave up 3 bases; unmatched junction bases: 6. Here the CDR3 reads CASSPWTSGGATDTQYF. CDR3 in DNA: TGTGCCAGCAGCCCCTGGACTAGCGGGGGGGCAACAGATACGCAGTATTTT.

As for this clonotype: The missing conserved phenylalanine or tryptophan at the end of this CDR3 makes a read error likely. The chain uses TRBV14 and TRBJ1-4; D gene unclear. Germline V gene lookup returns CDR1 SGHDN and CDR2 FVKESK. V was clipped by 0 bases and J by 10 bases, with 6 bases between them. The CDR3 extends over 12 amino acids. The CDR3 reads CASSQDMGKLFI. CDR3 in DNA: TGTGCCAGCAGCCAAGATATGGGAAAACTGTTTATT.